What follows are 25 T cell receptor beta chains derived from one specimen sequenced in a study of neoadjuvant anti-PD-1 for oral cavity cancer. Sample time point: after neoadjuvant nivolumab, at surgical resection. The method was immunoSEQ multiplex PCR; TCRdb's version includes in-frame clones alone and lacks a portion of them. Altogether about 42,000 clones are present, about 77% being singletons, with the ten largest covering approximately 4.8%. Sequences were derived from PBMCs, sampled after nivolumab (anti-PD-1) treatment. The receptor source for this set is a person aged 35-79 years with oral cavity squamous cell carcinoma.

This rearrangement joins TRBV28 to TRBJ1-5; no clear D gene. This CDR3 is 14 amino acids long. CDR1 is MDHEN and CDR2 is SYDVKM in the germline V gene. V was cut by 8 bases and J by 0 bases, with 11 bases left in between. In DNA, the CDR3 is TGTGCCAGCTCCCCGGACGGTAGCAATCAGCCCCAGCATTTT. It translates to CASSPDGSNQPQHF.

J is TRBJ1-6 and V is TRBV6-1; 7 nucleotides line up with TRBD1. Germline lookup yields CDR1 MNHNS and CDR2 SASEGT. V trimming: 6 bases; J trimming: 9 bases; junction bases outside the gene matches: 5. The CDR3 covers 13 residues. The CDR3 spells CASSGQVGSPLHF. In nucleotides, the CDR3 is TGTGCCAGCAGCGGACAGGTGGGTTCACCCCTCCACTTT.

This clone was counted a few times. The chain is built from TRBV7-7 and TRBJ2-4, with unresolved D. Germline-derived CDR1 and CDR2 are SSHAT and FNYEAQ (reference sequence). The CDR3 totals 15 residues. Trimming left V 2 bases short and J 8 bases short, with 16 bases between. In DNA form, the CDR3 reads TGTGCCAGCAGCTTATTGGGAAGCCAAATGGACATTCAGTACTTC. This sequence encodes CASSLLGSQMDIQYF. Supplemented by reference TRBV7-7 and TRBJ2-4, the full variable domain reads GAGVSQSPRYKVTKRGQDVTLRCDPISSHATLYWYQQALGQGPEFLTYFNYEAQPDKSGLPSDRFSAERPEGSISTLTIQRTEQRDSAMYRCASSLLGSQMDIQYFGAGTRLSVL.

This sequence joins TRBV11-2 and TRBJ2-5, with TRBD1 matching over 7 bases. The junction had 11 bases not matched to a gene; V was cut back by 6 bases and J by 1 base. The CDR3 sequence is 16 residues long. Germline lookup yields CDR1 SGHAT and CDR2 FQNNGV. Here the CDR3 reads CASRTGASLVQETQYF. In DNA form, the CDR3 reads TGTGCCAGCAGAACAGGGGCCTCCCTAGTCCAAGAGACCCAGTACTTC.

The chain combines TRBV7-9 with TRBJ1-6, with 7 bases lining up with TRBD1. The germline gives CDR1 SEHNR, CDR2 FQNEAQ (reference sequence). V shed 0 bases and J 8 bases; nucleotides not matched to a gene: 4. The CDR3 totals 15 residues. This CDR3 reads CASSLARGIDSPLHF. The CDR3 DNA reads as TGTGCCAGCAGCTTAGCCAGGGGGATTGATTCACCCCTCCACTTT. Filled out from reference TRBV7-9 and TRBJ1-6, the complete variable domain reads DTGVSQNPRHKITKRGQNVTFRCDPISEHNRLYWYRQTLGQGPEFLTYFQNEAQLEKSRLLSDRFSAERPKGSFSTLEIQRTEQGDSAMYLCASSLARGIDSPLHFGNGTRLTVT.

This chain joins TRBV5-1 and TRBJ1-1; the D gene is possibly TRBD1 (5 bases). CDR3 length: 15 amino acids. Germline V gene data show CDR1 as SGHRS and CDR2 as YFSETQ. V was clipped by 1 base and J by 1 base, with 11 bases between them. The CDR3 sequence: CASSLFQGENTEAFF. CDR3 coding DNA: TGCGCCAGCAGCTTGTTCCAGGGCGAGAACACTGAAGCTTTCTTT.

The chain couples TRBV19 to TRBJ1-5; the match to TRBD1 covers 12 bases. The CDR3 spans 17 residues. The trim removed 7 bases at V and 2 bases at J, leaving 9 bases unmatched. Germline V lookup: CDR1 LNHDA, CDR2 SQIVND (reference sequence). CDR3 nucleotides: TGTGCCAGTAATCGGGACAGGGGGCATCAGGGCAATCAGCCCCAGCATTTT. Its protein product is CASNRDRGHQGNQPQHF.

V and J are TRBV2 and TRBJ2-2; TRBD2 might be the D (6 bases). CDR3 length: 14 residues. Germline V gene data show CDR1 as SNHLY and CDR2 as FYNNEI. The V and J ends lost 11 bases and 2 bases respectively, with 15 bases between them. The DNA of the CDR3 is TGTGCCTACCGGACTACTTTAAACACCGGGGAGCTGTTTTTT. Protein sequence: CAYRTTLNTGELFF.

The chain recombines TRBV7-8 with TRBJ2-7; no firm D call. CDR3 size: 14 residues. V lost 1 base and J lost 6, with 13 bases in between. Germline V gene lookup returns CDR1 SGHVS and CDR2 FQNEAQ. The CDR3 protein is CASSLGSVTPEQYF. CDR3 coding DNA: TGTGCCAGCAGCTTAGGGAGCGTGACACCCGAGCAGTACTTC.

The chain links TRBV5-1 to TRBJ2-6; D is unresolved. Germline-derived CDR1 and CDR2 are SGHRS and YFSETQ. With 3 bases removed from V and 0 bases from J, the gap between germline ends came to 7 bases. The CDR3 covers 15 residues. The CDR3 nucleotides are TGCGCCAGCAGCTACGTCCTCTCTGGGGCCAACGTCCTGACTTTC. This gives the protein CASSYVLSGANVLTF.

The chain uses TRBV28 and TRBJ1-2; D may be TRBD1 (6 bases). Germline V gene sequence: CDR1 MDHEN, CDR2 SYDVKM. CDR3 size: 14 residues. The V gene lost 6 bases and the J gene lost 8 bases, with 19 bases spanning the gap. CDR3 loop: CASSVPGSGGGYTF. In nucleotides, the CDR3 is TGTGCCAGCAGCGTTCCAGGTAGTGGGGGCGGCTACACCTTC.

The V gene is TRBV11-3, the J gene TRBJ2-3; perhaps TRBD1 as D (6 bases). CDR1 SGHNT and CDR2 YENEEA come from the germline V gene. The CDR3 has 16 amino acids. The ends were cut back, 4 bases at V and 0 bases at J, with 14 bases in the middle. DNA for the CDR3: TGTGCCAGCAGCTCCTACAGGGCCTCTAGCACAGATACGCAGTATTTT. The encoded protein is CASSSYRASSTDTQYF.

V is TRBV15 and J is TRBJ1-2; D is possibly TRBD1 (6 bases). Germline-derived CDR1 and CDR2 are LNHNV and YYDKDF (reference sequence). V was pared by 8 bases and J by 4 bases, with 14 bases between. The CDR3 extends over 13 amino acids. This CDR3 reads CATLQGSFYGYTF. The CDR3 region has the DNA TGTGCCACCCTACAGGGCTCCTTCTATGGCTACACCTTC.

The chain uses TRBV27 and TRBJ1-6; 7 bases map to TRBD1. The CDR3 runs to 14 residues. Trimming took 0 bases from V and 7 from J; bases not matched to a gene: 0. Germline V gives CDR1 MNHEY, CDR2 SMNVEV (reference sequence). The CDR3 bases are TGTGCCAGCAGTTTATCGACAGGGAATTCACCCCTCCACTTT. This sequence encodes CASSLSTGNSPLHF.

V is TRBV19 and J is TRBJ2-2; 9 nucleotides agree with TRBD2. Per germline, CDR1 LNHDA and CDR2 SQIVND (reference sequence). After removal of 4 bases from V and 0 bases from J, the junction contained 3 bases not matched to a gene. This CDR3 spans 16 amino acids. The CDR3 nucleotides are TGTGCCAGTAGTACGCTAGCGGGAACGAACACCGGGGAGCTGTTTTTT. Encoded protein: CASSTLAGTNTGELFF.

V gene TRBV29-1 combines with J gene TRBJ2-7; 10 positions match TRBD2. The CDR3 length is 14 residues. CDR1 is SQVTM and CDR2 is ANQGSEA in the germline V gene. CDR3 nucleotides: TGCAGGAGGCGGACTAGCGGCTTTTCCTACGAGCAGTACTTC. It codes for CRRRTSGFSYEQYF.

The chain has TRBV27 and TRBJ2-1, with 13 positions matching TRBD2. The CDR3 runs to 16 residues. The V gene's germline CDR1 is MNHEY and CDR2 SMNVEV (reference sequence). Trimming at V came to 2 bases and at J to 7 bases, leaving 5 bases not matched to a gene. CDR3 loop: CASSLRLAGGRNEQFF. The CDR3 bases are TGTGCCAGCAGTTTAAGACTAGCGGGAGGTAGAAATGAGCAGTTCTTC.

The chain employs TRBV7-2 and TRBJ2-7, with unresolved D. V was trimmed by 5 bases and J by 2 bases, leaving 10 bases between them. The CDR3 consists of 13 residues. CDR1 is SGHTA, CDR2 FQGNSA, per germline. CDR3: CASSATGPYEQYF. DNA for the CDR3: TGTGCCAGCAGCGCGACCGGTCCCTACGAGCAGTACTTC. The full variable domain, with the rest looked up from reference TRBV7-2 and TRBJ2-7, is GAGVSQSPSNKVTEKGKDVELRCDPISGHTALYWYRQSLGQGLEFLIYFQGNSAPDKSGLPSDRFSAERTGGSVSTLTIQRTQQEDSAVYLCASSATGPYEQYFGPGTRLTVT.

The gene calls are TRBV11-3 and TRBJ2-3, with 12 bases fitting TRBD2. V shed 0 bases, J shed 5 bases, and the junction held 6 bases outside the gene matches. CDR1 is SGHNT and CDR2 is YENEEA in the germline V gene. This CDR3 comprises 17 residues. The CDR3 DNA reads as TGTGCCAGCAGCTTAGATGCTAGCGGGGGGGCCGGAGATACGCAGTATTTT. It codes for CASSLDASGGAGDTQYF.

In DNA, the CDR3 is TGCAGCGTTGAAGATTTAGGACAGATCACTGAAGCTTTCTTT. It yields the protein CSVEDLGQITEAFF. The chain carries TRBV29-1 and TRBJ1-1; tentative D call: TRBD1 (6 bases). V was clipped by 0 bases and J by 4 bases, with 12 bases between them. CDR1 is SQVTM, CDR2 ANQGSEA, per germline. This CDR3 has 14 amino acids.

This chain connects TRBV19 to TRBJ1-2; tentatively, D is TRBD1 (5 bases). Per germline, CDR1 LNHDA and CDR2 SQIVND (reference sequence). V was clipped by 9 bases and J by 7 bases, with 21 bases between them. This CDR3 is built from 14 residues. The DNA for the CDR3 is TGTGCCAGCGCAGGGTTCGGGGCTACGCGTGGCTACACCTTC. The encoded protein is CASAGFGATRGYTF.

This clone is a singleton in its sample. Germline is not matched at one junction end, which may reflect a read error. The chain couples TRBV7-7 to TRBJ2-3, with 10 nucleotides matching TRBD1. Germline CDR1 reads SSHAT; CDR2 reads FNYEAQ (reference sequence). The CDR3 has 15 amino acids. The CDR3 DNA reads TGTGCTAGCAGCTTAGGGGACAGGGGCGCAGATACGCAGTATTTT. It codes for CASSLGDRGADTQYF.

The CDR3 nucleotides read TGTGCCAGCAGTTTTATCGCCCTCAATGAGCAGTTCTTC. Protein sequence: CASSFIALNEQFF. The chain uses TRBV28 and TRBJ2-1; D not certain. From germline, CDR1 is MDHEN and CDR2 SYDVKM. The CDR3 is made up of 13 amino acids. V lost 3 bases, J lost 6 bases, and 9 bases lay in between.

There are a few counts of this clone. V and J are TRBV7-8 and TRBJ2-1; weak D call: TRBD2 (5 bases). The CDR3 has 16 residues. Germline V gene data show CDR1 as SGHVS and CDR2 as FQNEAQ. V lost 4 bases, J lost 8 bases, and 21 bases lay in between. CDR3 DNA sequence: TGTGCCAGCAGCTCTGATGCGAGGGTTTTGGTCGATGAGCAGTTCTTC. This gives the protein CASSSDARVLVDEQFF.

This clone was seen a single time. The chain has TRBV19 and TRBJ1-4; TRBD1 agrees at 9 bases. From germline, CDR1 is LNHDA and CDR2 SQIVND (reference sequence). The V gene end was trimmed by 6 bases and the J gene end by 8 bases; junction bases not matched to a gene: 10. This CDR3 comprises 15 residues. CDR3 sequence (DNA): TGTGCCAGTAGGTCACGGACAGGGGAGGGAGAAAAACTGTTTTTT. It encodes CASRSRTGEGEKLFF.